This T cell receptor (beta chain) was captured by sequencing in a study of T cell changes during pregnancy in multiple sclerosis. Deletions cut 4 bases from V and 4 bases from J, with 11 bases between. CDR1 is SGHRS and CDR2 is YFSETQ in the germline V gene. This CDR3 spans 14 amino acids. Assay used: immunoSEQ multiplex PCR; TCRdb lists only in-frame clones, some missing. The profile shows fewer than 110,000 clones, around 92% of them singletons. Sequenced here: peripheral blood, sampled in the third trimester of pregnancy. The V gene is TRBV5-1, the J gene TRBJ1-4; tentative D call: TRBD1 (5 bases). The receptor comes from a female donor in good health, enrolled as a control in a pregnancy study. CDR3 nucleotides: TGCGCCAGCAGCCCGGACAATGTTAATGAAAAACTGTTTTTT. Residues: CASSPDNVNEKLFF. The full variable domain, with the rest looked up from reference TRBV5-1 and TRBJ1-4, is KAGVTQTPRYLIKTRGQQVTLSCSPISGHRSVSWYQQTPGQGLQFLFEYFSETQRNKGNFPGRFSGRQFSNSRSEMNVSTLELGDSALYLCASSPDNVNEKLFFGSGTQLSVL.